Below, 32 T cell receptor beta chains from the same sample are listed, as sequenced in a study of breast tumors, draining lymph nodes, adjacent tissues. The lymph nodes were axillary draining lymph nodes from breast cancer patients. TCRdb independently ran MiXCR on the multiplex PCR reads; one entry per CDR3 protein. The data contain approximately 280,000 distinct CDR3 sequences, around 30% of them singletons. Sequences were obtained from axillary lymph node tissue. These TCRs come from a female donor with breast cancer. Some clones in this sample may be carry-over from other donors' samples.

This clonotype was detected a few times. The V call is TRBV5-1, the J call TRBJ2-5, with 15 bases that match TRBD2. This CDR3 has 16 amino acids. The junction had 8 bases not matched to a gene; V was cut back by 7 bases and J by 4 bases. CDR1 SGHRS and CDR2 YFSETQ come from the germline V gene. CDR3 sequence reads: CASGPGTSGRLETQYF. CDR3 nucleotide sequence: TGCGCCAGCGGCCCGGGGACTAGCGGGAGGCTAGAGACCCAGTACTTC.

This clonotype was found many times. The chain combines TRBV6-4 with TRBJ2-1; 8 bases align to TRBD2. Looked up from germline, CDR1 is MRHNA and CDR2 is SNTAGT. After removal of 6 bases from V and 9 bases from J, the junction contained 10 bases not matched to a gene. The CDR3 has 14 amino acids. CDR3 protein: CASSQRLASGEQFF. DNA of the CDR3: TGTGCCAGCAGCCAACGACTAGCGAGTGGTGAGCAGTTCTTC.

On this clonotype: No conserved phenylalanine or tryptophan is present at the end of the CDR3, so a read error is the likely explanation. It is unclear where the CDR3 begins or ends on the DNA, so no DNA is shown, and the CDR3 is as TCRdb lists it. CDR3 region: CATSRDLGGGYTFGS. The chain carries TRBV15 and TRBJ2-5; the D call TRBD2 from the table was never checked on the DNA. The CDR3 region is 15 residues in length, termini included. The germline CDR1 and CDR2 sequences are LNHNV and YYDKDF (reference sequence).

This clonotype showed up many times. The chain recombines TRBV5-1 with TRBJ1-4; possible D gene TRBD1, 5 bases. Germline V gives CDR1 SGHRS, CDR2 YFSETQ. V was pared by 4 bases and J by 8 bases, with 15 bases between. The CDR3 consists of 14 residues. In DNA, the CDR3 is TGCGCCAGCAGCCTAGGGACGGGGGACGAAAAACTGTTTTTT. It specifies CASSLGTGDEKLFF.

This clonotype was seen at least ten times. Here the CDR3 reads CASSLWEGGYTF. As DNA, the CDR3 is TGTGCCAGCAGCTTATGGGAGGGTGGCTACACCTTC. V usage is TRBV7-2 and J usage is TRBJ1-2; D is unclear. Germline V lookup: CDR1 SGHTA, CDR2 FQGNSA. This CDR3 contains 12 residues. Deletions cut 2 bases from V and 7 bases from J, with 8 bases between. Supplemented by reference TRBV7-2 and TRBJ1-2, the full variable domain reads GAGVSQSPSNKVTEKGKDVELRCDPISGHTALYWYRQSLGQGLEFLIYFQGNSAPDKSGLPSDRFSAERTGGSVSTLTIQRTQQEDSAVYLCASSLWEGGYTFGSGTRLTVV.

In this sample, this clonotype turned up many times. The chain combines TRBV4-1 with TRBJ1-2; TRBD1 might be the D (5 bases). Trimming left V 0 bases short and J 0 bases short, with 8 bases between. Germline V gene lookup returns CDR1 MGHRA and CDR2 YSYEKL. This CDR3 comprises 15 residues. CDR3 nucleotide sequence: TGCGCCAGCAGCCAAGATCTGACAGCTAACTATGGCTACACCTTC. Protein product: CASSQDLTANYGYTF.

As regards this clonotype: This may be a read error, as it is one base from a much larger clone. In this CDR3 the conserved last residue, phenylalanine or tryptophan, is missing, so a read error is likely. The V call is TRBV7-2, the J call TRBJ2-7; no clear D gene. This CDR3 has 14 amino acids. The germline CDR1 and CDR2 sequences are SGHTA and FQGNSA. The germline V and J ends were trimmed by 2 bases and 2 bases, with 10 bases remaining between them. The chain's CDR3 is CASSLWQATYEQYL. In DNA, the CDR3 is TGTGCCAGCAGCTTATGGCAGGCAACCTACGAGCAGTACCTC.

This clonotype has a count of ten or more. The chain couples TRBV20-1 to TRBJ2-7; 11 bases agree with TRBD2. From germline, CDR1 is DFQATT and CDR2 SNEGSKA (reference sequence). The CDR3 loop spans 15 amino acids. After removal of 4 bases from V and 1 base from J, the junction contained 6 bases not matched to a gene. CDR3 DNA: TGCAGTGCTACCTACCGACTAGCGGGATCCTACGAGCAGTACTTC. Translation: CSATYRLAGSYEQYF.

Points on this clonotype: A read error may be the cause here, since a much bigger clone is one base away. The rearrangement uses TRBV4-1 and TRBJ1-3; D is ambiguous. CDR3 length: 15 residues. Germline CDR1 is MGHRA and CDR2 is YSYEKL. This CDR3 reads CASSPIKSSGNTVYF. CDR3 in DNA: TGCGCCAGCAGCCCCATCAAAAGTTCTGGAAACACCGTATATTTT.

Note on this clonotype: A much larger clone differs from this one at a single base, so this may be a read error. This rearrangement joins TRBV5-6 to TRBJ2-7, with D unclear. Germline V gene lookup returns CDR1 SGHDT and CDR2 YYEEEE. V lost 1 base and J 6 bases, leaving 8 bases between the germline ends. This CDR3 spans 12 amino acids. The CDR3 DNA sequence: TGTGCCAGCAGCTTGAACGGCTCCGAGCAGTACTTC. Its protein product is CASSLNGSEQYF.

This clonotype occurred many times. The genes are TRBV7-9 and TRBJ2-5; D perhaps matches TRBD1 (5 bases). The CDR3 has 16 amino acids. Germline loops: CDR1 SEHNR, CDR2 FQNEAQ (reference sequence). The V end was cut by 5 bases, the J end by 2 bases, with 18 bases between. CDR3 sequence: CASSSRRGKAQETQYF. The CDR3 nucleotides read TGTGCCAGCAGCAGCCGAAGGGGAAAAGCGCAAGAGACCCAGTACTTC.

On this clonotype: Germline and junction disagree at one end, which may indicate a read error. The CDR3 DNA follows: TGCGCCAGCGGAAGACTCTCCTGCAATGAGCAGTTCTTC. Translation gives CASGRLSCNEQFF. The chain joins TRBV10-1 to TRBJ2-1; the D is unclear. The CDR3 length is 13 residues. Looked up from germline, CDR1 is WNHNN and CDR2 is SYGVQD (reference sequence).

This clonotype appeared many times. This chain links TRBV12-3 or TRBV12-4 with TRBJ2-7; D assignment may be TRBD1 or TRBD2 (5 bases each). V lost 5 bases to trimming and J lost 5 bases, with 13 bases between them. This CDR3 has 13 amino acids. The CDR3 here is CASSTGTRNEQYF. CDR3 bases: TGTGCCAGCAGTACCGGGACCCGAAACGAGCAGTACTTC.

This clonotype was seen a handful of times. The chain carries TRBV3-1 and TRBJ2-6; TRBD1 aligns across 8 bases. CDR3 length: 16 residues. Trimming cost V 2 bases and J 4 bases; bases outside gene matches: 4. Germline CDR1 and CDR2: LGHDT and YNNKEL (reference sequence). DNA for the CDR3: TGTGCCAGCAGCCAACAGGGGGCGCTGGGGGCCAACGTCCTGACTTTC. This translates into CASSQQGALGANVLTF.

This clonotype has more than one count but fewer than ten. The V gene is TRBV7-3, the J gene TRBJ1-1, with D unclear. Germline loops: CDR1 SGHTA, CDR2 FQGTGA. The CDR3 is 13 residues long. V shed 5 bases and J shed 1 base, with 8 bases lying between them. In nucleotides, the CDR3 is TGTGCCAGCAGCCAAAAGGGGAACACTGAAGCTTTCTTT. Translating it yields CASSQKGNTEAFF. Full variable domain (outside the CDR3, taken from reference TRBV7-3 and TRBJ1-1): GAGVSQTPSNKVTEKGKYVELRCDPISGHTALYWYRQSLGQGPEFLIYFQGTGAADDSGLPNDRFFAVRPEGSVSTLKIQRTERGDSAVYLCASSQKGNTEAFFGQGTRLTVV.

Ten or more counts support this clonotype. This rearrangement joins TRBV19 to TRBJ2-7; 12 nucleotides line up with TRBD2. Trimming took 3 bases from V and 2 from J; bases not matched to a gene: 5. CDR3 size: 16 residues. From germline, CDR1 is LNHDA and CDR2 SQIVND (reference sequence). The CDR3 loop is CASSMEGLAGPYEQYF. The CDR3 bases are TGTGCCAGTAGTATGGAAGGACTAGCGGGACCCTACGAGCAGTACTTC.

Comment on this clonotype: At one of its ends the junction is not consistent with the germline gene, which may arise from a read error. The chain joins TRBV4-2 to TRBJ1-6, with a weak D call TRBD1 (5 bases). The germline V gene encodes CDR1 LGHNA and CDR2 YNFKEQ. The CDR3 covers 16 residues. CDR3 residues: CASSQDGGGENSPLYF. The DNA of the CDR3 is TGTGCCAGCAGCCAAGATGGGGGGGGTGAGAATTCACCCCTCTACTTT.

This clonotype was detected ten times or more. J is TRBJ2-7 and V is TRBV20-1; 9 positions match TRBD1. This CDR3 has 13 amino acids. Germline assignment: CDR1 DFQATT and CDR2 SNEGSKA (reference sequence). With 4 bases clipped from V and 3 bases from J, the junction kept 4 bases outside the gene matches. CDR3 in DNA: TGCAGTGCTACCGGGACAGGGAACTACGAGCAGTACTTC. It translates to CSATGTGNYEQYF.

This clonotype has ten or more counts. The chain links TRBV2 to TRBJ2-7; possibly TRBD2 for D (7 bases). CDR3 size: 15 residues. V lost 7 bases to trimming and J lost 3 bases, with 19 bases between them. In germline, CDR1 is SNHLY, CDR2 FYNNEI. The chain's CDR3 is CASKAFGGGIYEQYF. DNA of the CDR3: TGTGCCAGCAAGGCCTTTGGCGGGGGCATCTACGAGCAGTACTTC.

This clonotype was seen many times. V usage is TRBV9 and J usage is TRBJ1-2; weak D call: TRBD1 (5 bases). CDR1 and CDR2 (germline): SGDLS, YYNGEE. V dropped 3 bases and J dropped 4 bases, with 16 bases sitting between them. This CDR3 region has 15 residues. The CDR3 DNA follows: TGTGCCAGCAGCGGAGAAGGCAGGGCGAGCTATGGCTACACCTTC. It encodes CASSGEGRASYGYTF. Variable domain in full (rest from reference TRBV9 and TRBJ1-2): DSGVTQTPKHLITATGQRVTLRCSPRSGDLSVYWYQQSLDQGLQFLIQYYNGEERAKGNILERFSAQQFPDLHSELNLSSLELGDSALYFCASSGEGRASYGYTFGSGTRLTVV.

The rearrangement links TRBV6-1 to TRBJ2-7, with 14 positions matching TRBD2. The V and J ends lost 6 bases and 2 bases, in that order; junction bases with no gene match: 12. This CDR3 contains 18 residues. Germline loops: CDR1 MNHNS, CDR2 SASEGT. For the CDR3, the DNA is TGTGCCAGCAGGACAGGCTTCGGACTAGCGGGGGGAACCTACGAGCAGTACTTC. Its translation is CASRTGFGLAGGTYEQYF.

On this clonotype: Possible read error: a much larger clone is one base away. The CDR3 does not close with the conserved phenylalanine or tryptophan, likely indicating a read error. The chain has TRBV7-2 and TRBJ2-2, with D maybe TRBD1 (6 bases). V was clipped by 5 bases and J by 6 bases, with 13 bases between them. The CDR3 is made up of 14 amino acids. Germline loops: CDR1 SGHTA, CDR2 FQGNSA. Here the CDR3 reads CASSEYRVAGELFV. CDR3 coding DNA: TGTGCCAGCAGCGAATACAGGGTCGCCGGGGAGCTGTTTGTT.

There are a few counts of this clonotype. With a much larger clone just one base away, this may be a read error. The conserved phenylalanine or tryptophan normally closing the CDR3 is absent here, so this likely arose from a read error. The chain couples TRBV5-1 to TRBJ2-7; no reliable D call. The V gene's germline CDR1 is SGHRS and CDR2 YFSETQ. Trimming pared 4 bases from V and 3 bases from J, leaving 20 bases between. The CDR3 loop spans 16 amino acids. CDR3: CASSPWVDRTLYEQYS. The CDR3 bases are TGCGCCAGCAGCCCATGGGTCGATCGGACCCTCTACGAGCAGTACTCC.

This clonotype was counted a few times. The CDR3 region has the DNA TGTGCCAGCAGTTTAGGGACAGGGAACACTGAAGCTTTCTTT. It is translated as CASSLGTGNTEAFF. The chain links TRBV12-3 or TRBV12-4 to TRBJ1-1; 7 bases are a match to TRBD1. After removal of 1 base from V and 1 base from J, the junction contained 0 bases not matched to a gene. This CDR3 has 14 residues.

This clonotype was observed at least ten times. The V gene is TRBV5-1, the J gene TRBJ2-3; 9 bases map to TRBD2. CDR3 length: 17 amino acids. The germline V gene has CDR1 SGHRS and CDR2 YFSETQ. Unmatched junction bases numbered 7, after V lost 0 bases and J lost 2 bases. CDR3 in amino acids: CASSLGLAGTYTDTQYF. The CDR3 DNA reads as TGCGCCAGCAGCTTGGGGCTAGCGGGAACCTACACAGATACGCAGTATTTT.

Concerning this clonotype: The junction departs from germline at one end; a sequencing error may be responsible. This chain joins TRBV9 and TRBJ1-4; 11 bases match TRBD1. The CDR3 loop spans 15 amino acids. The germline CDR1 and CDR2 sequences are SGDLS and YYNGEE. The CDR3 bases are TGTGCCAGCAGCGAGGGGACAGGGGGACAGGAAAAACTGTTCTTT. It is translated as CASSEGTGGQEKLFF.

This clonotype occurred many times. This chain uses TRBV20-1 with TRBJ2-7, with a weak D call TRBD2 (5 bases). The CDR3 covers 13 residues. The germline V and J ends were trimmed by 5 bases and 0 bases, with 11 bases remaining between them. Germline V gene lookup returns CDR1 DFQATT and CDR2 SNEGSKA (reference sequence). In DNA, the CDR3 is TGCAGTGCTCCGGGGTACAGCTCCTACGAGCAGTACTTC. This encodes CSAPGYSSYEQYF.

The chain joins TRBV28 to TRBJ1-2, with TRBD1 identical over 9 bases. This CDR3 contains 17 residues. CDR1 and CDR2 from the germline V gene are MDHEN and SYDVKM. J lost 7 bases, V lost 2 bases, and 14 bases had no gene match. Here the CDR3 reads CASSLRQGVIITSGYTF. The CDR3 region has the DNA TGTGCCAGCAGTTTAAGACAGGGGGTCATAATAACTAGTGGCTACACCTTC.

The V and J genes are TRBV28 and TRBJ1-5, with D perhaps TRBD1 (5 bases). CDR3 length equals 16 residues. Trimming removed 7 bases from V and 2 bases from J, with 18 bases in between. Germline CDR1 is MDHEN and CDR2 is SYDVKM. CDR3 sequence reads: CASTLTQGFGNQPQHF. CDR3 nucleotides: TGTGCCAGCACCTTAACTCAGGGCTTTGGCAATCAGCCCCAGCATTTT.

The chain uses TRBV12-3 or TRBV12-4 and TRBJ2-1, with TRBD2 matching 11 bases. V lost 5 bases and J lost 1; bases outside the gene matches: 4. The CDR3 has 16 residues. The CDR3 region is CASSLIAGGSYNEQFF. DNA for the CDR3: TGTGCCAGCAGTCTTATAGCGGGAGGGTCCTACAATGAGCAGTTCTTC.

This clonotype was observed a few times. The chain carries TRBV6-1 and TRBJ2-7, with 12 bases aligning to TRBD1. CDR1 is MNHNS and CDR2 is SASEGT in the germline V gene. The CDR3 loop spans 17 amino acids. The junction had 20 bases not matched to a gene; V was cut back by 10 bases and J by 7 bases. The CDR3 loop reads CATGGQGAIAGVGEQYF. In DNA, the CDR3 is TGTGCCACCGGGGGACAGGGGGCGATAGCGGGAGTGGGAGAGCAGTACTTC.

This clonotype came up a few times. The chain recombines TRBV6-1 with TRBJ2-1; tentatively, D is TRBD2 (5 bases). This CDR3 region has 12 residues. Germline-derived CDR1 and CDR2 are MNHNS and SASEGT. With 4 bases removed from V and 7 bases from J, the gap between germline ends came to 8 bases. CDR3 nucleotides: TGTGCCAGCAGTGGAGAGCGGAATGAGCAGTTCTTC. This translates into CASSGERNEQFF.